This note documents a single T cell receptor (beta chain) sequence. Its antigen is still unknown. Nominally healthy donors were sampled, though unrecorded immune exposures were likely. These data come from a study of cytomegalovirus exposure and HLA in healthy donors. General observations from the study: Earlier analysis yielded a pattern in which most TCR beta V segments were productive about 87% or about 30% of the time. Fewer N-insertions than the approximately 700-donor mean were reportedly shown by an Asian-associated ancestry cluster in a later analysis. Among TCR beta chains, those listed as cytomegalovirus-associated numbered fewer than 200.

The PCR made use of 60 Vbeta and 13 Jbeta primers. The repertoire was sequenced with immunoSEQ multiplex PCR; TCRdb's copy has only in-frame clones and lacks some. Here the sample spans roughly 160,000 clones, approximately 80% being singletons. J gave up 7 bases and V 0 bases, and 4 bases lay outside the gene matches. CDR1 and CDR2 (germline): SGHRS, YFSETQ. The CDR3 loop spans 15 amino acids. The chain carries TRBV5-1 and TRBJ2-2; TRBD1 matches 9 bases. Sequencing was carried out using PBMCs. The clonotype was recovered from a man aged 30 to 39 in good health and CMV-seropositive. Written as DNA, the CDR3 is TGCGCCAGCAGCTTGGGAGGACAGGGGCACGGGGAGCTGTTTTTT. Translating it yields CASSLGGQGHGELFF.